Listed here are 2 T cell receptor beta chains from one sample, sequenced in a study of blood T cell repertoires in COVID-19. Measured with immunoSEQ multiplex PCR; TCRdb has only the in-frame clones, and not every one. The sample yields 140,000 or so clones, about 91% seen once. Sample: peripheral blood. Receptors originate from a woman aged 50 to 65 with acute or convalescent COVID-19.

V and J are TRBV30 and TRBJ1-2, with D perhaps matching TRBD1 (6 bases). Trimming took 4 bases from V and 8 from J, leaving 11 bases between them. The CDR3 loop spans 11 amino acids. Germline CDR1 and CDR2: GTSNPN and SVGIG (reference sequence). The CDR3 here is CAWTQGGGYTF. The CDR3 DNA follows: TGTGCCTGGACACAGGGAGGGGGCTACACCTTC.

The V and J genes are TRBV19 and TRBJ1-4; possible D gene TRBD1, 5 bases. Germline assignment: CDR1 LNHDA and CDR2 SQIVND (reference sequence). V lost 6 bases, J lost 0 bases, and 11 bases lay in between. There are 15 residues in the CDR3. Written as DNA, the CDR3 is TGTGCCAGTAGCCCCCGGGGGGCAACTAATGAAAAACTGTTTTTT. This translates into CASSPRGATNEKLFF. The variable domain in full, with the rest retrieved from reference TRBV19 and TRBJ1-4, is DGGITQSPKYLFRKEGQNVTLSCEQNLNHDAMYWYRQDPGQGLRLIYYSQIVNDFQKGDIAEGYSVSREKKESFPLTVTSAQKNPTAFYLCASSPRGATNEKLFFGSGTQLSVL.